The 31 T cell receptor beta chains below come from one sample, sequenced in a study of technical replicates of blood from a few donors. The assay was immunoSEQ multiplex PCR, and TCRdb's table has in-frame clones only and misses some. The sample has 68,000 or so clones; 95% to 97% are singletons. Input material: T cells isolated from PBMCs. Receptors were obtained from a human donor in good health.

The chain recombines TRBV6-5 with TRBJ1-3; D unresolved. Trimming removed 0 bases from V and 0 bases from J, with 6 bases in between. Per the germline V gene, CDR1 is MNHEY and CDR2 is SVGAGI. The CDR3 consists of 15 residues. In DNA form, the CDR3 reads TGTGCCAGCAGTTACTCGCAGTACTCTGGAAACACCATATATTTT. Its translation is CASSYSQYSGNTIYF.

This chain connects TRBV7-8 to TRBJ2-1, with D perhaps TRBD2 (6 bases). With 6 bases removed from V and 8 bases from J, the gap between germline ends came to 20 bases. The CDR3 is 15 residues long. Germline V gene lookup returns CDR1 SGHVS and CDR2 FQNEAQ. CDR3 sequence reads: CASSAFRELSDEQFF. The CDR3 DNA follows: TGTGCCAGCAGTGCTTTCCGGGAGTTATCGGATGAGCAGTTCTTC.

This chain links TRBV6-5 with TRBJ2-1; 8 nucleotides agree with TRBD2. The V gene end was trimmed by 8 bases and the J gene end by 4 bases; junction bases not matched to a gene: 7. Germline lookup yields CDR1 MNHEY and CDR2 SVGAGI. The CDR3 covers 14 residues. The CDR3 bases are TGTGCCAGCTGGGGCGGGGGGCGTTACAATGAGCAGTTCTTC. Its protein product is CASWGGGRYNEQFF.

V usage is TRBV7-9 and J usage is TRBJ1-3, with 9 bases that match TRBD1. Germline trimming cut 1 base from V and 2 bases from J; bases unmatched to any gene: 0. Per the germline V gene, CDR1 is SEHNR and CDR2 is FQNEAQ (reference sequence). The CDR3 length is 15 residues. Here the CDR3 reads CASSLDRGPGNTIYF. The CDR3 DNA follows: TGTGCCAGCAGCTTAGACAGGGGGCCTGGAAACACCATATATTTT. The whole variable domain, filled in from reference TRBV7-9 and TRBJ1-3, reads DTGVSQNPRHKITKRGQNVTFRCDPISEHNRLYWYRQTLGQGPEFLTYFQNEAQLEKSRLLSDRFSAERPKGSFSTLEIQRTEQGDSAMYLCASSLDRGPGNTIYFGEGSWLTVV.

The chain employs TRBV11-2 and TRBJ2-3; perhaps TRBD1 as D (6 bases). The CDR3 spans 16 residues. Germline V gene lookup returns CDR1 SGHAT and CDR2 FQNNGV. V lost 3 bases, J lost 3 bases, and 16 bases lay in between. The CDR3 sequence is CASSFEGRTGTDTQYF. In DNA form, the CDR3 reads TGTGCCAGCAGCTTTGAAGGACGAACAGGGACAGATACGCAGTATTTT.

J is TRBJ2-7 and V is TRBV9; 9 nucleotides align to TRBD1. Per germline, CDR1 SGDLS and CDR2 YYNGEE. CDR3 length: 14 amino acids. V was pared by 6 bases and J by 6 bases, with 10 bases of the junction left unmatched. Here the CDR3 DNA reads TGTGCCAGCACCCTCTCCGGGACAGGGTCCGAGCAGTACTTC. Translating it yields CASTLSGTGSEQYF.

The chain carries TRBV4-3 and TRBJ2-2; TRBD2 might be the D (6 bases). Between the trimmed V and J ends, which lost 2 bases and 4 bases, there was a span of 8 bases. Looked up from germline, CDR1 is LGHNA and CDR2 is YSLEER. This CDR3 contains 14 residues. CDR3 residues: CASSQLEGTGELFF. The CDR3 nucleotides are TGCGCCAGCAGCCAATTGGAGGGCACCGGGGAGCTGTTTTTT.

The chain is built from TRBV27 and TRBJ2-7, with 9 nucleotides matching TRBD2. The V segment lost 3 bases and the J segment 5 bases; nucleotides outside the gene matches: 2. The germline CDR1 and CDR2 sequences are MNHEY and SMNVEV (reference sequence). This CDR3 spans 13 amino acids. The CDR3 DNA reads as TGTGCCAGCAGTTTGCGGGAGGGGAACGAGCAGTACTTC. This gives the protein CASSLREGNEQYF.

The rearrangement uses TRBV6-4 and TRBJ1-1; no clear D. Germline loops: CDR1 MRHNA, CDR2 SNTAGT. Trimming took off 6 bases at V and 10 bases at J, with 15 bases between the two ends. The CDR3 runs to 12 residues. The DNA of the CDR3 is TGTGCCAGCAGCGACGACGGGGATTTAGCTTTCTTT. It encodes CASSDDGDLAFF.

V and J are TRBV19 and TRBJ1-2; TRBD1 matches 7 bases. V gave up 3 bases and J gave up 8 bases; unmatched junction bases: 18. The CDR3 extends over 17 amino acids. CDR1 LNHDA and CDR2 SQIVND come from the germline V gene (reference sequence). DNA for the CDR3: TGTGCCAGTAGTATTTCCCATACGGGACAGCCAATAGGAGGCTACACCTTC. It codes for CASSISHTGQPIGGYTF.

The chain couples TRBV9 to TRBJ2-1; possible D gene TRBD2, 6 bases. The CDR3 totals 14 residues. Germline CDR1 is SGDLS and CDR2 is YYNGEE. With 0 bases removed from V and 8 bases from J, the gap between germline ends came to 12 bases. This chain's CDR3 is CASSVAGVFDEQFF. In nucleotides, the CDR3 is TGTGCCAGCAGCGTAGCGGGAGTTTTCGATGAGCAGTTCTTC.

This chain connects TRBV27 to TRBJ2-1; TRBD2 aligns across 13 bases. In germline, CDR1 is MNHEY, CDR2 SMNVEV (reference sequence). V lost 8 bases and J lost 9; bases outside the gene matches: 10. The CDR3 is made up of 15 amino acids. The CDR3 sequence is CASGRGLAGTLEQFF. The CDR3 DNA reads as TGTGCCAGCGGACGGGGACTAGCGGGAACTCTTGAGCAGTTCTTC.

CDR3 protein: CASSEGLARELFF. The CDR3 DNA follows: TGTGCCAGCAGCGAGGGACTAGCGCGGGAGCTGTTTTTT. This sequence joins TRBV9 and TRBJ2-2; 10 nucleotides agree with TRBD2. The CDR3 loop spans 13 amino acids. Germline CDR1 is SGDLS and CDR2 is YYNGEE. Germline trimming cut 3 bases from V and 9 bases from J; bases unmatched to any gene: 2.

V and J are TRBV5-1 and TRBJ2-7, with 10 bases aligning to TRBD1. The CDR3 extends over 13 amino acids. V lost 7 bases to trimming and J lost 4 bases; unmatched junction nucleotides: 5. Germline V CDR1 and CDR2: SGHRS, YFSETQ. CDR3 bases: TGCGCCAGCGGCGGGACAGGGGATTACGAGCAGTACTTC. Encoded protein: CASGGTGDYEQYF.

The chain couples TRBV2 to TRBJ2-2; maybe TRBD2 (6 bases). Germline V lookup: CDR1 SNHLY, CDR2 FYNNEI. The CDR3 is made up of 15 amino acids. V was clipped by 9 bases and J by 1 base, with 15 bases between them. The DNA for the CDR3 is TGTGCCAGTAGCAGGGATAGCGGGAACACCGGGGAGCTGTTTTTT. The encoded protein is CASSRDSGNTGELFF. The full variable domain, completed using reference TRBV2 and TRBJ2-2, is EPEVTQTPSHQVTQMGQEVILRCVPISNHLYFYWYRQILGQKVEFLVSFYNNEISEKSEIFDDQFSVERPDGSNFTLKIRSTKLEDSAMYFCASSRDSGNTGELFFGEGSRLTVL.

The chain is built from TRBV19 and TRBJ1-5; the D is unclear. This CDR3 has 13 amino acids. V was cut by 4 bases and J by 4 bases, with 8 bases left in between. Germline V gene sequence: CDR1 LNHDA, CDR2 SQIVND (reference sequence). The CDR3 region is CASSSRRNQPQHF. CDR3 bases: TGTGCCAGTAGTAGCCGGAGAAATCAGCCCCAGCATTTT.

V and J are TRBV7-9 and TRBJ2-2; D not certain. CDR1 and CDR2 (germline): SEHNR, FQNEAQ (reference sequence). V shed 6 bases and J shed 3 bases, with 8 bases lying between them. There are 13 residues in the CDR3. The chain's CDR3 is CASRKEHTGELFF. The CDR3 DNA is TGTGCCAGCAGGAAGGAGCACACCGGGGAGCTGTTTTTT.

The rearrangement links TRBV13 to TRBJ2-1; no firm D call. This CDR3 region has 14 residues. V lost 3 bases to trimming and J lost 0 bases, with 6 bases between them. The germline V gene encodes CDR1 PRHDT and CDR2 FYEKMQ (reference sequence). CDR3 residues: CASSFESSYNEQFF. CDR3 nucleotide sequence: TGTGCCAGCAGCTTTGAGAGCTCCTACAATGAGCAGTTCTTC.

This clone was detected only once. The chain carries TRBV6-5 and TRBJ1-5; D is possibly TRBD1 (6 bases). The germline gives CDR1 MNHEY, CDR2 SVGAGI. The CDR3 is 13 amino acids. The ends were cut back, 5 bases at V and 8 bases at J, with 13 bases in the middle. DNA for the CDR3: TGTGCCAGCAGTCTAAGGGGGACCGAGCCCCAGCATTTT. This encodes CASSLRGTEPQHF.

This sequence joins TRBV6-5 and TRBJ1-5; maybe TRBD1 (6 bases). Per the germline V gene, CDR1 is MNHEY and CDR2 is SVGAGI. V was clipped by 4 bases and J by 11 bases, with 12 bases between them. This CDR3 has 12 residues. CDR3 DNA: TGTGCCAGCAGTTCAACAGGGTGGGCCCAGCATTTT. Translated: CASSSTGWAQHF.

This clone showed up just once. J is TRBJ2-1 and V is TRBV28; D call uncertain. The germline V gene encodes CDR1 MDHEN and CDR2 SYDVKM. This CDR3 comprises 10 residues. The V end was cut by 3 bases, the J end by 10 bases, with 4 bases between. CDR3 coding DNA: TGTGCCAGCAGTTTGGGCGAGCAGTTCTTC. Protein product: CASSLGEQFF. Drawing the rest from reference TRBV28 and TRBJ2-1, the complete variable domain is DVKVTQSSRYLVKRTGEKVFLECVQDMDHENMFWYRQDPGLGLRLIYFSYDVKMKEKGDIPEGYSVSREKKERFSLILESASTNQTSMYLCASSLGEQFFGPGTRLTVL.

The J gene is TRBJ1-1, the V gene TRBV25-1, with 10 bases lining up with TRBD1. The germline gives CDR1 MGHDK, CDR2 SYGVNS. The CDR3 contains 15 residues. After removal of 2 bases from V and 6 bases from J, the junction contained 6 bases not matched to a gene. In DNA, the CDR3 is TGTGCCAGCAGTGAACCGGGACAGGGGTTACCTGAAGCTTTCTTT. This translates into CASSEPGQGLPEAFF.

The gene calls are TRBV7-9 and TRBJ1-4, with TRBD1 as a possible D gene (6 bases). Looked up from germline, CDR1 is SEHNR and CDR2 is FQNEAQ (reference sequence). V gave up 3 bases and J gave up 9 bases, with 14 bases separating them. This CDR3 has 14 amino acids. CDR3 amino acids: CASSFGQLNQKLFF. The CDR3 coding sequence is TGTGCCAGCAGCTTTGGACAGCTGAATCAAAAACTGTTTTTT.

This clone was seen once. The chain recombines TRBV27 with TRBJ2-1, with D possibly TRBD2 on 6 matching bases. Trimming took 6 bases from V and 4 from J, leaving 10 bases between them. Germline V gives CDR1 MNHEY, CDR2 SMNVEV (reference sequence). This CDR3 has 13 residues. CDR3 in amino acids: CASRRDSYNEQFF. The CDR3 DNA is TGTGCCAGCAGGAGGGACTCTTACAATGAGCAGTTCTTC.

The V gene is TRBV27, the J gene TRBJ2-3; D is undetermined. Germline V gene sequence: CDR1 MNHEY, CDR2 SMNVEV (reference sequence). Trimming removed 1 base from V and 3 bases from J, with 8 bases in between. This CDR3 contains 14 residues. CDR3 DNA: TGTGCCAGCAGTTTATTCGTCAGAACAGATACGCAGTATTTT. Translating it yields CASSLFVRTDTQYF.

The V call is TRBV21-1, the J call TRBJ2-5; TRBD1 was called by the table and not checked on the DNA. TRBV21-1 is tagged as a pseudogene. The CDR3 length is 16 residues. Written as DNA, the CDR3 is TGTGCCAGCAGCAAAGGGGGACAGGGGTACCAAGAGACCCAGTACTTC. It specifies CASSKGGQGYQETQYF.

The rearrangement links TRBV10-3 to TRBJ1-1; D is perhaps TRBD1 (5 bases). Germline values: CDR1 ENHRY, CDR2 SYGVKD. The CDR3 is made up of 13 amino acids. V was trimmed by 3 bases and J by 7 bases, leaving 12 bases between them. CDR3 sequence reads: CAISESRAGEAFF. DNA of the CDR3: TGTGCCATCAGTGAAAGCAGGGCTGGTGAAGCTTTCTTT.

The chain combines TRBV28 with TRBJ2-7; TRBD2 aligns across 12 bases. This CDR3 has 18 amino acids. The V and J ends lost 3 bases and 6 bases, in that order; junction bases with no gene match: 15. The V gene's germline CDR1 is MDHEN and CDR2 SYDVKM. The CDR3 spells CASSFGITSGRPIGEQYF. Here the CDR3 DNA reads TGTGCCAGCAGTTTCGGGATTACTAGCGGGAGGCCCATCGGCGAGCAGTACTTC. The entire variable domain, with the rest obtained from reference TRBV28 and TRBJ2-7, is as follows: DVKVTQSSRYLVKRTGEKVFLECVQDMDHENMFWYRQDPGLGLRLIYFSYDVKMKEKGDIPEGYSVSREKKERFSLILESASTNQTSMYLCASSFGITSGRPIGEQYFGPGTRLTVT.

CDR3 nucleotides: TGTGCCTGGAGTGTAACCGGGACAAAGAATGAAAAACTGTTTTTT. Encoded protein: CAWSVTGTKNEKLFF. This chain uses TRBV30 with TRBJ1-4; a possible D gene is TRBD1 (6 bases). Trimming removed 0 bases at V and 5 bases at J, with 13 bases between. This CDR3 comprises 15 residues. The germline CDR1 and CDR2 sequences are GTSNPN and SVGIG (reference sequence).

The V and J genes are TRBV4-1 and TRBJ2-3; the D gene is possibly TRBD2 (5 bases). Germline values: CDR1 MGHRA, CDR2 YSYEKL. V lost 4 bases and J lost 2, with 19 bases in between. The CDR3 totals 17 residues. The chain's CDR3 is CASSPRLISETTDTQYF. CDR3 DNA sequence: TGCGCCAGCAGCCCCCGTTTGATTAGCGAGACCACAGATACGCAGTATTTT.

CDR3 residues: CSADGVFGAFF. CDR3 in DNA: TGCAGTGCTGACGGGGTATTTGGGGCTTTCTTT. The chain combines TRBV20-1 with TRBJ1-1; D is ambiguous. The CDR3 is 11 residues long. Germline loops: CDR1 DFQATT, CDR2 SNEGSKA (reference sequence). Deletions cut 5 bases from V and 11 bases from J, with 15 bases between.